This TCR beta chain was captured by sequencing in a study of blood T cell repertoires in COVID-19. Study-level information: COVID-19 samples, acute and convalescent, were from the United States, Italy and Spain. Sources were T cells, B-cell-depleted T cells, or PBMCs; the material itself was cDNA or gDNA.

Measured with immunoSEQ multiplex PCR; TCRdb has only the in-frame clones, and not every one. Seen here are 50,000 or so clones, about three quarters observed once, and the top ten hold around 20%. The ends lost 5 bases at V and 0 bases at J; junction bases unmatched: 4. The germline V gene encodes CDR1 SGDLS and CDR2 YYNGEE. This CDR3 comprises 16 residues. The receptor was isolated from a human donor with active or convalescent COVID-19. The donor label of this sample is uncertain. The J gene is TRBJ2-2, the V gene TRBV9, with 10 bases fitting TRBD2. The sequencing sample was made of peripheral blood. The CDR3 bases are TGTGCCAGCAGTGAAACTAGCGGGGCGAACACCGGGGAGCTGTTTTTT. It is translated as CASSETSGANTGELFF.